The source of this T cell receptor beta chain is a study of blood T cell repertoires in COVID-19. This CDR3 region has 14 residues. Per germline, CDR1 SEHNR and CDR2 FQNEAQ (reference sequence). V was trimmed by 6 bases and J by 6 bases, leaving 17 bases between them. Original processing methods: Amplification with reference gene primers provided the estimates of nucleated cell counts. Repertoires were generated with immunoSEQ multiplex PCR, while TCRdb's copy carries only in-frame clones and drops some. V, J and clone size are taken as reported in that table, and D and trimming were inferred from the DNA itself. Counted here are fewer than 110,000 clones, more than 75% occurring once; the ten biggest clones make up around a tenth.

V gene TRBV7-9 combines with J gene TRBJ1-2, with D uncertain. Sequencing was performed on peripheral blood. This receptor was identified in a woman aged 30 to 39 with acute or convalescent COVID-19. Here the CDR3 DNA reads TGTGCCAGCAGTTCCAACCGGCGGGGAGATGGCTACACCTTC. Its translation: CASSSNRRGDGYTF.